The entry below gives a single TCR beta chain sequence along with its context. CD4+ cells were split into CD45RA+ naive and CD45RA-negative memory subsets. The record originates from a study of shared clonotypes between healthy human individuals. The germline V gene encodes CDR1 KGHSH and CDR2 LQKENI. This CDR3 has 15 amino acids. J lost 3 bases, V lost 6 bases, and 5 bases had no gene match. The assay was immunoSEQ multiplex PCR, and TCRdb's table has in-frame clones only and misses some. The sample gives roughly 1.5 million clones, approximately 98% of which show up once; about 0.4% is in the top ten.

This receptor was taken from a man aged 30 to 45 in good health. The sequenced material came from naive CD4+ T cells sorted from blood. Subset described: CD45RA+ positively selected. J is TRBJ2-4 and V is TRBV18; 10 nucleotides align to TRBD2. CDR3: CASSPRLAGKNIQYF. CDR3 DNA: TGTGCCAGCTCCCCTAGACTAGCGGGCAAAAACATTCAGTACTTC.